This T cell receptor beta chain derives from a study of T cell responses to AZD1222 COVID-19 vaccine. The CDR3 totals 13 residues. The germline V and J ends were trimmed by 1 base and 5 bases, with 8 bases remaining between them. Per the germline V gene, CDR1 is SGHTA and CDR2 is FQGNSA. Study results and caveats: Most donors were white British and more were female, and clonal diversity was possibly underestimated.

Method: immunoSEQ multiplex PCR; TCRdb's copy keeps in-frame clones and lacks some. The table has more than 120,000 clones, about 93% seen once. Note on this clone: The antigen is undetermined.

V usage is TRBV7-2 and J usage is TRBJ2-5, with D perhaps being TRBD1 or TRBD2 (5 bases each). The receptor was isolated from an adult in good health. Sequenced here: peripheral blood, sampled on day 0 of AZD1222 vaccination. This CDR3 is CASSLVEGETQYF. The DNA for the CDR3 is TGTGCCAGCAGCTTAGTAGAGGGGGAGACCCAGTACTTC.